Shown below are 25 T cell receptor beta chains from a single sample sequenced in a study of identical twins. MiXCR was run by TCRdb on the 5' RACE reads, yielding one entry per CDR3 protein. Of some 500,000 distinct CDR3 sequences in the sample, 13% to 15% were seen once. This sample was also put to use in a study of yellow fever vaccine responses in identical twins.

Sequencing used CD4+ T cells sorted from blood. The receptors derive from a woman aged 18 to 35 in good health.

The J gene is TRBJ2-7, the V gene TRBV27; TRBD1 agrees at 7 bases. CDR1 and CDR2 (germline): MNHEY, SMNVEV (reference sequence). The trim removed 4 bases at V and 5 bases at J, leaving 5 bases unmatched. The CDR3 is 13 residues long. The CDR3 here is CASSSAGGNEQYF. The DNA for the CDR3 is TGTGCCAGCAGTTCGGCAGGGGGTAACGAGCAGTACTTC.

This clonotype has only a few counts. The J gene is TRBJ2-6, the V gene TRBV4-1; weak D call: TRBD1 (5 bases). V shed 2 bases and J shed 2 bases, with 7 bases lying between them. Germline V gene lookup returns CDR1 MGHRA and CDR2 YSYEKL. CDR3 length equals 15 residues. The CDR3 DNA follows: TGCGCCAGCAGCCAACAAGGGGCTGGGGCCAACGTCCTGACTTTC. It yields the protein CASSQQGAGANVLTF.

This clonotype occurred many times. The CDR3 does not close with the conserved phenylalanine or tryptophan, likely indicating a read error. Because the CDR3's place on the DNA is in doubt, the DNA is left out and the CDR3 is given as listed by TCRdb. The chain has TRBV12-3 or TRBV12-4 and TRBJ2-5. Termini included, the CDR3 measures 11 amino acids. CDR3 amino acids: CASSLDDPVLL.

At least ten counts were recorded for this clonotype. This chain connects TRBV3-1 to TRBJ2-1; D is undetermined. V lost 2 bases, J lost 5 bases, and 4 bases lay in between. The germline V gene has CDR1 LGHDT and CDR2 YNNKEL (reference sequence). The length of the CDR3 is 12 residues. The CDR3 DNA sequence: TGTGCCAGCAGCCAATCGGACAATGAGCAGTTCTTC. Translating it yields CASSQSDNEQFF.

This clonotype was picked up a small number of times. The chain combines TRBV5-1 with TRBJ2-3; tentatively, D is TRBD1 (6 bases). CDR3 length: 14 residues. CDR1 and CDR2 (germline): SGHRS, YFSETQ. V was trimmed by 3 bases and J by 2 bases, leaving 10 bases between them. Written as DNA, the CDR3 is TGCGCCAGCAGCTCGGACAGCTTCACAGATACGCAGTATTTT. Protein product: CASSSDSFTDTQYF.

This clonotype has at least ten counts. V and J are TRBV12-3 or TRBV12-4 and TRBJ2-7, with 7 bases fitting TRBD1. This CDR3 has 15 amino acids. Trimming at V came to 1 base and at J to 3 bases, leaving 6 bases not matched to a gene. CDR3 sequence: CASSLGVRQGYEQYF. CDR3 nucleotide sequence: TGTGCCAGCAGTTTAGGCGTGAGACAGGGCTACGAGCAGTACTTC.

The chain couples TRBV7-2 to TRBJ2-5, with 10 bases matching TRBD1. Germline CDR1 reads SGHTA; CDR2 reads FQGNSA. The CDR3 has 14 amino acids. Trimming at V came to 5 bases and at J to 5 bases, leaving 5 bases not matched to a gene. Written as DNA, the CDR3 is TGTGCCAGCAGCCCTCGACAGGGGGCCGAGACCCAGTACTTC. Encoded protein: CASSPRQGAETQYF.

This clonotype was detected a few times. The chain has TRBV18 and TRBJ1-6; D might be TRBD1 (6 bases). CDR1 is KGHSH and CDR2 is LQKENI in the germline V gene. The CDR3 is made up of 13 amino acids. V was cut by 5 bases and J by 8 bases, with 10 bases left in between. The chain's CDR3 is CASSTGRDSPLHF. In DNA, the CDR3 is TGTGCCAGCTCAACAGGGAGGGATTCACCCCTCCACTTT. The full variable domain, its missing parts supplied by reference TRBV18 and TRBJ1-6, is NAGVMQNPRHLVRRRGQEARLRCSPMKGHSHVYWYRQLPEEGLKFMVYLQKENIIDESGMPKERFSAEFPKEGPSILRIQQVVRGDSAAYFCASSTGRDSPLHFGNGTRLTVT.

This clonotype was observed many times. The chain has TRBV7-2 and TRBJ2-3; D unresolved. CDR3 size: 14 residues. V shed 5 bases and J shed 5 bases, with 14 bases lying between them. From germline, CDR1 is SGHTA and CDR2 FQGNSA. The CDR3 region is CASSRNDPGDTQYF. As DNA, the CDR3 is TGTGCCAGCAGCCGCAATGACCCGGGAGATACGCAGTATTTT.

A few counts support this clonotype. CDR3 sequence: CSARVRVAQETQYF. Written as DNA, the CDR3 is TGCAGTGCTAGAGTGAGGGTGGCGCAAGAGACCCAGTACTTC. The chain has TRBV20-1 and TRBJ2-5, with a possible D match to TRBD2 (5 bases). This CDR3 is 14 amino acids long. V was shortened by 1 base and J by 2 bases, with 11 bases between the two germline ends. The V gene's germline CDR1 is DFQATT and CDR2 SNEGSKA (reference sequence).

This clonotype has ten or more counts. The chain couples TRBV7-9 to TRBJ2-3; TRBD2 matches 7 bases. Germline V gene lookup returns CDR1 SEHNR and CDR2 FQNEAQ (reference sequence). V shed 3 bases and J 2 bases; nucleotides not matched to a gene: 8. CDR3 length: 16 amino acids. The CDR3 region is CASSFGSAGITDTQYF. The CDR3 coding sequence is TGTGCCAGCAGCTTTGGATCAGCGGGGATCACAGATACGCAGTATTTT.

The CDR3 spells CASSPDYDRGSLNEQFF. The CDR3 DNA reads TGTGCCAGCTCACCGGACTATGACAGGGGTTCGCTCAATGAGCAGTTCTTC. The chain uses TRBV18 and TRBJ2-1, with 8 bases that match TRBD1. This CDR3 region has 17 residues. Unmatched junction bases numbered 13, after V lost 3 bases and J lost 6 bases. Germline CDR1 is KGHSH and CDR2 is LQKENI.

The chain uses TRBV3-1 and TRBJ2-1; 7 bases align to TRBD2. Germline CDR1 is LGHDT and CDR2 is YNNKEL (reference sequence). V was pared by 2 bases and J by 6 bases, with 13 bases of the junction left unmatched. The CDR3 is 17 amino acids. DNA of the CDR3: TGTGCCAGCAGCCAATTAAACCGGGGCACGGGGGGCAATGAGCAGTTCTTC. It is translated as CASSQLNRGTGGNEQFF.

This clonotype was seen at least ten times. The CDR3 protein is CASSQTSGFNEQFF. In DNA, the CDR3 is TGCGCCAGCAGCCAGACTAGCGGGTTCAATGAGCAGTTCTTC. The chain carries TRBV4-3 and TRBJ2-1; 10 nucleotides agree with TRBD2. The germline CDR1 and CDR2 sequences are LGHNA and YSLEER. The CDR3 is made up of 14 amino acids. J lost 6 bases, V lost 3 bases, and 2 bases had no gene match.

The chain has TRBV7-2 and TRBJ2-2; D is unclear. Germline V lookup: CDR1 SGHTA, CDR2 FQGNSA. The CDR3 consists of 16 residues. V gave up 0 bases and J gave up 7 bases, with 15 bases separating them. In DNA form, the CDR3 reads TGTGCCAGCAGCTTAGCGTCGGGTAGTGGTATCGGGGAGCTGTTTTTT. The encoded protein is CASSLASGSGIGELFF.

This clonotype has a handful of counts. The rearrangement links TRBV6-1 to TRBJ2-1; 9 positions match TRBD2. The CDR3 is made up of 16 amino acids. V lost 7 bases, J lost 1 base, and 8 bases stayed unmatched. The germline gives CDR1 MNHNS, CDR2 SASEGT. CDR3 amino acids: CASILLAGGSYNEQFF. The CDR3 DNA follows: TGTGCCAGCATCCTACTAGCGGGCGGTTCCTACAATGAGCAGTTCTTC.

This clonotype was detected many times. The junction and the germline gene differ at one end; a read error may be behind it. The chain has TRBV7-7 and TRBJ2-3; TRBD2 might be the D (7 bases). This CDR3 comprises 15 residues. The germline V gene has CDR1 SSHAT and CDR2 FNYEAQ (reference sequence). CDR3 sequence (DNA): TGTGCTAGCAGCTTAGGGGGGGCGAGCACAGATACGCAGTATTTT. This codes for CASSLGGASTDTQYF.

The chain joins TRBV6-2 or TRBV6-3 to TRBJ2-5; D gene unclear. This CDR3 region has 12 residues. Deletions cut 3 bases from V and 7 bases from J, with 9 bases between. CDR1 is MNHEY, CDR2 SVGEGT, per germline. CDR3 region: CASSYTPGTQYF. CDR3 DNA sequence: TGTGCCAGCAGTTATACCCCGGGGACCCAGTACTTC.

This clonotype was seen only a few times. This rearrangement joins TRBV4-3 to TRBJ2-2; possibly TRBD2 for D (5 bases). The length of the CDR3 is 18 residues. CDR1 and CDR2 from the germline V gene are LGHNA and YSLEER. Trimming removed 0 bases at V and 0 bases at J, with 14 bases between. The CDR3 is CASSQDSPDYTNTGELFF. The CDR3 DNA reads TGCGCCAGCAGCCAAGATAGCCCAGACTATACGAACACCGGGGAGCTGTTTTTT.

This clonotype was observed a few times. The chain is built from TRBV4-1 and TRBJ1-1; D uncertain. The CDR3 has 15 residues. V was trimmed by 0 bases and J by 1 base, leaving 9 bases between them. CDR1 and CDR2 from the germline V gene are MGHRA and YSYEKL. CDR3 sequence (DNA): TGCGCCAGCAGCCAAGAGAGGGCAGGGAACACTGAAGCTTTCTTT. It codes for CASSQERAGNTEAFF.

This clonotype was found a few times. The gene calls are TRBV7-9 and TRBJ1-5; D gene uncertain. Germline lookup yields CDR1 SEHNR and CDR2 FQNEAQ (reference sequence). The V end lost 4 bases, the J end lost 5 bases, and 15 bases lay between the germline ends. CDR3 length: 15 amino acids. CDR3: CASSSGTGIYQPQHF. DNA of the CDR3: TGTGCCAGCAGCTCTGGTACGGGTATCTATCAGCCCCAGCATTTT. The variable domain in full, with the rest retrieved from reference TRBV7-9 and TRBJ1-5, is DTGVSQNPRHKITKRGQNVTFRCDPISEHNRLYWYRQTLGQGPEFLTYFQNEAQLEKSRLLSDRFSAERPKGSFSTLEIQRTEQGDSAMYLCASSSGTGIYQPQHFGDGTRLSIL.

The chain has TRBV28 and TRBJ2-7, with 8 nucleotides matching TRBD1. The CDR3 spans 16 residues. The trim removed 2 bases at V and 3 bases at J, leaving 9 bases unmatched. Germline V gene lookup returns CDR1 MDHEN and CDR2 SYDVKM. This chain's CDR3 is CASSLNLGQGVYEQYF. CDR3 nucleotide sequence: TGTGCCAGCAGTTTAAATTTAGGACAGGGAGTCTACGAGCAGTACTTC.

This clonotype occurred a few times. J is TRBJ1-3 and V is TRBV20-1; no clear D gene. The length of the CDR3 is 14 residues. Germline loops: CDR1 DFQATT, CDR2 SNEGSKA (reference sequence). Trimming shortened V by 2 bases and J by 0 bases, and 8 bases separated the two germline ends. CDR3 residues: CSARPSASGNTIYF. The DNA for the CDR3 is TGCAGTGCTAGACCCTCAGCCTCTGGAAACACCATATATTTT.

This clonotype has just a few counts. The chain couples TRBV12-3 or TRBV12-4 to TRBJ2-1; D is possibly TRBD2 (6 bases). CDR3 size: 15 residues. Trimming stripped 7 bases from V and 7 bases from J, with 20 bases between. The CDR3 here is CASTQDGRRDNEQFF. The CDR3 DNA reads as TGTGCCAGCACCCAGGACGGGAGAAGGGATAATGAGCAGTTCTTC.

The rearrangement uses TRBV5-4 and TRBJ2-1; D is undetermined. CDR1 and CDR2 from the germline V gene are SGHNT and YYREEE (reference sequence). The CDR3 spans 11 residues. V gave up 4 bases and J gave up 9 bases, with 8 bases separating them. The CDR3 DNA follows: TGTGCCAGCAGCGAACTGAGTGAGCAGTTCTTC. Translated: CASSELSEQFF.